The sequence of this TCR beta chain was determined in a study of Ad26.COV2.S vaccination and SARS-CoV-2 variants. As to treatment: some 20 received Ad26.COV2.S at low or high dose, single or two shots; 5 received placebo; per-sample allocation not given. Sampling took place 63 days after the first vaccine or placebo injection. Ad26.COV2.S expressed prefusion-stabilized spike from the original Wuhan strain. Measured with immunoSEQ multiplex PCR; TCRdb has only the in-frame clones, and not every one. The sample carries about half a million clones, around 89% recorded once. This specimen consisted of peripheral blood, obtained in a trial of Ad26.COV2.S vaccine versus placebo. The receptor's source is a person between 18 and 65 years old who received the Ad26.COV2.S COVID-19 vaccine or a placebo.

The CDR3 DNA follows: TGTGCCAGCAGCTTTGGGGGGATGAACACCGGGGAGCTGTTTTTT. This codes for CASSFGGMNTGELFF. The V and J genes are TRBV7-2 and TRBJ2-2; tentative D call: TRBD2 (6 bases). The CDR3 consists of 15 residues. Trimming took 3 bases from V and 1 from J, leaving 9 bases between them. Germline V gives CDR1 SGHTA, CDR2 FQGNSA.